Following are 32 T cell receptor beta chains from one sample sequenced in a study of OX40 agonist ivuxolimab in advanced cancers. Repertoires were generated with immunoSEQ multiplex PCR, while TCRdb's copy carries only in-frame clones and drops some. Of 70,000 to 95,000 clones in the sample, 86% are singletons; the top ten hold approximately 1.9%. The specimen was CD4+ or CD8+ T cells sorted from blood, collected in a trial of the OX40 agonist ivuxolimab. These receptors were collected from an adult with an advanced solid tumor such as melanoma, head and neck, liver or kidney cancer.

This chain joins TRBV18 and TRBJ1-5, with a weak D call TRBD1 (5 bases). The germline V and J ends were trimmed by 8 bases and 0 bases, with 11 bases remaining between them. The germline V gene has CDR1 KGHSH and CDR2 LQKENI. CDR3 size: 14 residues. CDR3 in DNA: TGTGCCAGCGCCGCGGGGGATAGCAATCAGCCCCAGCATTTT. Translation gives CASAAGDSNQPQHF.

V and J are TRBV19 and TRBJ1-3; no definite D call. Germline CDR1 reads LNHDA; CDR2 reads SQIVND (reference sequence). With 8 bases removed from V and 4 bases from J, the gap between germline ends came to 3 bases. The CDR3 sequence is 10 residues long. The CDR3 DNA is TGTGCCAGTTCGGGAAACACCATATATTTT. Its protein product is CASSGNTIYF.

The gene calls are TRBV7-2 and TRBJ1-2; a possible D gene is TRBD1 (5 bases). V was trimmed by 2 bases and J by 8 bases, leaving 18 bases between them. The CDR3 consists of 15 residues. Germline V gene sequence: CDR1 SGHTA, CDR2 FQGNSA. As DNA, the CDR3 is TGTGCCAGCAGCTTAAAGGTCGGGACCCTATCCGGCTACACCTTC. This gives the protein CASSLKVGTLSGYTF.

The CDR3 reads CASSRGGLSYEQYF. CDR3 DNA sequence: TGTGCCAGCAGCCGAGGAGGGCTGAGTTACGAGCAGTACTTC. The chain has TRBV14 and TRBJ2-7; D is possibly TRBD2 (6 bases). Germline V gene lookup returns CDR1 SGHDN and CDR2 FVKESK. Trimming stripped 4 bases from V and 4 bases from J, with 14 bases between. CDR3 size: 14 residues.

The gene calls are TRBV18 and TRBJ2-7; possibly TRBD2 for D (6 bases). The CDR3 has 15 residues. With 6 bases removed from V and 7 bases from J, the gap between germline ends came to 22 bases. Germline V gives CDR1 KGHSH, CDR2 LQKENI. CDR3 DNA sequence: TGTGCCAGCTCGTACGATGGACTAAGCCCGAGGGAGCAGTACTTC. Translated, it gives CASSYDGLSPREQYF.

The chain has TRBV14 and TRBJ1-4; TRBD1 agrees at 8 bases. The CDR3 extends over 17 amino acids. Per germline, CDR1 SGHDN and CDR2 FVKESK. With 0 bases clipped from V and 7 bases from J, the junction kept 10 bases outside the gene matches. As DNA, the CDR3 is TGTGCCAGCAGCCAAGATCTACGGCAGGGGGCGCGTGAAAAACTGTTTTTT. This sequence encodes CASSQDLRQGAREKLFF.

The gene calls are TRBV28 and TRBJ2-7; 9 bases line up with TRBD1. The CDR3 covers 13 residues. Germline lookup yields CDR1 MDHEN and CDR2 SYDVKM. The junction had 8 bases not matched to a gene; V was cut back by 8 bases and J by 6 bases. CDR3 coding DNA: TGTGCCAGCGAAGGACAGGGGACGAGCGAGCAGTACTTC. This codes for CASEGQGTSEQYF.

V is TRBV6-5 and J is TRBJ1-1; D may be TRBD1 (5 bases). CDR3 size: 14 residues. The ends were cut back, 4 bases at V and 3 bases at J, with 12 bases in the middle. Germline CDR1 reads MNHEY; CDR2 reads SVGAGI. The CDR3 spells CASSFPGKDTEAFF. The CDR3 DNA reads TGTGCCAGCAGTTTCCCAGGGAAAGACACTGAAGCTTTCTTT.

This clone was picked up a small number of times. CDR3 amino acids: CASTIRTGIATGELFF. In DNA, the CDR3 is TGTGCCAGCACTATTCGTACGGGAATCGCCACCGGGGAGCTGTTTTTT. The V gene is TRBV28, the J gene TRBJ2-2; D is possibly TRBD2 (5 bases). The CDR3 has 16 amino acids. Germline V gene lookup returns CDR1 MDHEN and CDR2 SYDVKM. Trimming took off 7 bases at V and 4 bases at J, with 19 bases between the two ends.

The V call is TRBV19, the J call TRBJ1-2, with a tentative D call TRBD1 (5 bases). Germline-derived CDR1 and CDR2 are LNHDA and SQIVND (reference sequence). The CDR3 is made up of 13 amino acids. The V and J ends lost 2 bases and 3 bases respectively, with 7 bases between them. The CDR3 reads CASSISRDYGYTF. The CDR3 nucleotides are TGTGCCAGTAGTATAAGCAGGGACTATGGCTACACCTTC.

This chain uses TRBV11-1 with TRBJ1-1, with 10 nucleotides matching TRBD1. Germline V lookup: CDR1 SGHAT, CDR2 FQDESV (reference sequence). CDR3 length: 15 amino acids. V was pared by 6 bases and J by 5 bases, with 9 bases of the junction left unmatched. The CDR3 coding sequence is TGTGCCAGCAGTCATACGGGACAGGGGAGAACTGAAGCTTTCTTT. This translates into CASSHTGQGRTEAFF.

The V gene is TRBV28, the J gene TRBJ2-7; D possibly corresponds to TRBD2 (6 bases). V was cut by 3 bases and J by 6 bases, with 9 bases left in between. Germline-derived CDR1 and CDR2 are MDHEN and SYDVKM. This CDR3 is built from 12 residues. CDR3 sequence (DNA): TGTGCCAGCAGTTTCGGAGGGACCGAGCAGTACTTC. Its protein is CASSFGGTEQYF.

V gene TRBV6-5 combines with J gene TRBJ1-6; 8 bases agree with TRBD1. Germline V gives CDR1 MNHEY, CDR2 SVGAGI. The junction had 7 bases not matched to a gene; V was cut back by 5 bases and J by 10 bases. The CDR3 spans 14 residues. CDR3 in DNA: TGTGCCAGCAGTACGGGACAGGTCTACTCACCCCTCCACTTT. This codes for CASSTGQVYSPLHF.

This clone showed up just once. CDR3 sequence (DNA): TGCGCCAGCAGCTTGGCGGACAGCAACTATGGCTACACCTTC. Translation: CASSLADSNYGYTF. The chain employs TRBV5-1 and TRBJ1-2; a possible D gene is TRBD1 (6 bases). This CDR3 is 14 amino acids long. Germline V gene lookup returns CDR1 SGHRS and CDR2 YFSETQ. V lost 0 bases and J lost 2, with 8 bases in between.

The chain employs TRBV6-5 and TRBJ2-5; 8 nucleotides align to TRBD2. V gave up 6 bases and J gave up 2 bases; unmatched junction bases: 5. This CDR3 comprises 14 residues. Per the germline V gene, CDR1 is MNHEY and CDR2 is SVGAGI. Here the CDR3 reads CASRPSGPQETQYF. Here the CDR3 DNA reads TGTGCCAGCAGGCCTAGCGGGCCTCAAGAGACCCAGTACTTC.

This chain links TRBV6-5 with TRBJ2-7, with D tentatively TRBD1 (5 bases). Trimming removed 2 bases from V and 2 bases from J, with 13 bases in between. Germline V lookup: CDR1 MNHEY, CDR2 SVGAGI. The CDR3 runs to 15 residues. The CDR3 reads CASSYKKTATYEQYF. The CDR3 coding sequence is TGTGCCAGCAGTTACAAAAAGACAGCAACCTACGAGCAGTACTTC.

The chain joins TRBV5-1 to TRBJ1-3; possible D gene TRBD1, 5 bases. The germline gives CDR1 SGHRS, CDR2 YFSETQ. Trimming cost V 0 bases and J 4 bases, with 11 bases left between them. This CDR3 contains 15 residues. The CDR3 bases are TGCGCCAGCAGCTTGGTGCAGGGTACCGGAAACACCATATATTTT. Amino acid sequence: CASSLVQGTGNTIYF.

The chain links TRBV2 to TRBJ2-7, with 10 nucleotides matching TRBD2. CDR1 SNHLY and CDR2 FYNNEI come from the germline V gene. This CDR3 region has 15 residues. V shed 8 bases and J 2 bases; nucleotides not matched to a gene: 9. CDR3 amino acids: CASGKTSGSTYEQYF. Here the CDR3 DNA reads TGTGCCAGCGGAAAGACTAGCGGGTCTACCTACGAGCAGTACTTC. Using reference TRBV2 and TRBJ2-7 for the parts outside the CDR3, the full variable domain is EPEVTQTPSHQVTQMGQEVILRCVPISNHLYFYWYRQILGQKVEFLVSFYNNEISEKSEIFDDQFSVERPDGSNFTLKIRSTKLEDSAMYFCASGKTSGSTYEQYFGPGTRLTVT.

V is TRBV30 and J is TRBJ2-7, with D possibly being TRBD1 (6 bases). The CDR3 covers 14 residues. The ends were cut back, 0 bases at V and 7 bases at J, with 16 bases in the middle. Per the germline V gene, CDR1 is GTSNPN and CDR2 is SVGIG (reference sequence). CDR3 in amino acids: CAWSVNSVRGEQYF. As DNA, the CDR3 is TGTGCCTGGAGTGTGAATAGCGTGAGGGGGGAGCAGTACTTC.

This chain links TRBV7-3 with TRBJ2-1; unclear D gene. The CDR3 sequence is 13 residues long. Germline V gene sequence: CDR1 SGHTA, CDR2 FQGTGA. V was shortened by 0 bases and J by 4 bases, with 4 bases between the two germline ends. The CDR3 DNA reads as TGTGCCAGCAGCTTAACGGAGTACAATGAGCAGTTCTTC. Protein sequence: CASSLTEYNEQFF. Looking up the rest from reference TRBV7-3 and TRBJ2-1 gives the full variable domain: GAGVSQTPSNKVTEKGKYVELRCDPISGHTALYWYRQSLGQGPEFLIYFQGTGAADDSGLPNDRFFAVRPEGSVSTLKIQRTERGDSAVYLCASSLTEYNEQFFGPGTRLTVL.

The chain links TRBV28 to TRBJ1-1; a possible D gene is TRBD1 (6 bases). CDR1 and CDR2 (germline): MDHEN, SYDVKM. The CDR3 totals 18 residues. V was trimmed by 5 bases and J by 1 base, leaving 23 bases between them. CDR3 amino acids: CASSLIPGHRERNTEAFF. The CDR3 bases are TGTGCCAGCAGTCTTATCCCGGGACATCGGGAAAGGAACACTGAAGCTTTCTTT. Looking up the rest from reference TRBV28 and TRBJ1-1 gives the full variable domain: DVKVTQSSRYLVKRTGEKVFLECVQDMDHENMFWYRQDPGLGLRLIYFSYDVKMKEKGDIPEGYSVSREKKERFSLILESASTNQTSMYLCASSLIPGHRERNTEAFFGQGTRLTVV.

The chain joins TRBV19 to TRBJ1-2; D is ambiguous. Trimming took off 3 bases at V and 2 bases at J, with 16 bases between the two ends. This CDR3 comprises 16 residues. Per the germline V gene, CDR1 is LNHDA and CDR2 is SQIVND (reference sequence). CDR3 nucleotide sequence: TGTGCCAGTAGTATCCCCGGGAGGGCGACGAACTATGGCTACACCTTC. The encoded protein is CASSIPGRATNYGYTF.

The V and J genes are TRBV7-3 and TRBJ2-3, with D perhaps TRBD2 (6 bases). Germline assignment: CDR1 SGHTA and CDR2 FQGTGA. The CDR3 sequence is 15 residues long. Trimming removed 1 base from V and 4 bases from J, with 12 bases in between. The CDR3 DNA sequence: TGTGCCAGCAGCTTAATCGGGAGTGGGGCAGATACGCAGTATTTT. It is translated as CASSLIGSGADTQYF.

The gene calls are TRBV6-5 and TRBJ2-7; the D gene is possibly TRBD2 (5 bases). This CDR3 is 14 amino acids long. With 0 bases removed from V and 5 bases from J, the gap between germline ends came to 11 bases. Germline CDR1 is MNHEY and CDR2 is SVGAGI. The CDR3 here is CASSYSPTTHEQYF. The CDR3 coding sequence is TGTGCCAGCAGTTACTCACCGACTACCCACGAGCAGTACTTC.

V and J are TRBV7-9 and TRBJ2-1, with D possibly called TRBD1 or TRBD2 (6 bases each). CDR3 size: 15 residues. Germline CDR1 SEHNR, CDR2 FQNEAQ (reference sequence). Trimming shortened V by 3 bases and J by 7 bases, and 16 bases separated the two germline ends. The CDR3 spells CASSLISGARNEQFF. The CDR3 nucleotides read TGTGCCAGCAGCTTGATCTCGGGGGCGAGGAATGAGCAGTTCTTC.

This clone occurred a few times. The chain employs TRBV15 and TRBJ1-5, with D hard to call. V shed 5 bases and J shed 5 bases, with 13 bases lying between them. The CDR3 runs 14 residues. The V gene's germline CDR1 is LNHNV and CDR2 YYDKDF (reference sequence). CDR3 nucleotides: TGTGCCACCAGCGGGCCCATTCAAGATCAGCCCCAGCATTTT. Protein sequence: CATSGPIQDQPQHF. Based on the CDR3 plus reference TRBV15 and TRBJ1-5, the full variable domain is DAMVIQNPRYQVTQFGKPVTLSCSQTLNHNVMYWYQQKSSQAPKLLFHYYDKDFNNEADTPDNFQSRRPNTSFCFLDIRSPGLGDTAMYLCATSGPIQDQPQHFGDGTRLSIL.

The rearrangement joins TRBV6-1 to TRBJ2-2; TRBD1 matches 7 bases. Germline values: CDR1 MNHNS, CDR2 SASEGT. The length of the CDR3 is 14 residues. Germline trimming cut 11 bases from V and 5 bases from J; bases unmatched to any gene: 11. The CDR3 DNA reads as TGTGCCGCCCGACAGGGAGTCGGTACCGGGGAGCTGTTTTTT. Its translation is CAARQGVGTGELFF.

The V call is TRBV14, the J call TRBJ2-3; 9 bases are a match to TRBD1. CDR1 and CDR2 (germline): SGHDN, FVKESK. This CDR3 spans 16 amino acids. V lost 3 bases and J lost 4; bases outside the gene matches: 8. This chain's CDR3 is CASSHTTGGFSDTQYF. CDR3 DNA: TGTGCCAGCAGCCATACGACAGGGGGGTTTTCAGATACGCAGTATTTT. Full variable domain (outside the CDR3, taken from reference TRBV14 and TRBJ2-3): EAGVTQFPSHSVIEKGQTVTLRCDPISGHDNLYWYRRVMGKEIKFLLHFVKESKQDESGMPNNRFLAERTGGTYSTLKVQPAELEDSGVYFCASSHTTGGFSDTQYFGPGTRLTVL.

The chain uses TRBV5-5 and TRBJ2-6, with a weak D call TRBD2 (5 bases). V lost 4 bases and J lost 2, with 16 bases in between. Per the germline V gene, CDR1 is SGHKS and CDR2 is YYEKEE (reference sequence). This CDR3 has 17 residues. The chain's CDR3 is CASSDDRTRTGANVLTF. The CDR3 region has the DNA TGTGCCAGCAGCGATGACCGAACTAGGACTGGGGCCAACGTCCTGACTTTC.

The V and J genes are TRBV18 and TRBJ2-7, with D possibly being TRBD1 (5 bases). Between the trimmed V and J ends, which lost 3 bases and 4 bases, there was a span of 10 bases. The CDR3 length is 13 residues. CDR1 is KGHSH and CDR2 is LQKENI in the germline V gene. CDR3 sequence (DNA): TGTGCCAGCTCACCGGACATAGATTACGAGCAGTACTTC. It encodes CASSPDIDYEQYF.

The chain recombines TRBV19 with TRBJ1-2, with D uncertain. Germline V gives CDR1 LNHDA, CDR2 SQIVND (reference sequence). The germline V and J ends were trimmed by 6 bases and 2 bases, with 13 bases remaining between them. The CDR3 has 14 amino acids. CDR3 coding DNA: TGTGCCAGTAGCGACCCTAGGCTGAACTATGGCTACACCTTC. Translating gives CASSDPRLNYGYTF.

The V gene is TRBV10-3, the J gene TRBJ1-1, with a weak D call TRBD1 (5 bases). Per germline, CDR1 ENHRY and CDR2 SYGVKD. The CDR3 is made up of 14 amino acids. V was trimmed by 0 bases and J by 0 bases, leaving 5 bases between them. The CDR3 DNA reads TGTGCCATCAGTGAGTCGACAGTGAACACTGAAGCTTTCTTT. Its translation: CAISESTVNTEAFF.